Here is one T cell receptor beta chain with its context. Per the study methods: Amplifying reference gene primers gave estimates of nucleated cell counts. Profiled with immunoSEQ multiplex PCR; TCRdb holds only in-frame clones, not every one. The DNA was the basis for D and trimming; V, J and clone size are from that table. The sample consists of 40,000 to 55,000 clones, 84% of them appearing once. The data were obtained in a study of blood T cell repertoires in COVID-19. Looking at the study overall: Researchers got acute and convalescent COVID-19 samples from the United States, Italy and Spain. T cells, B-cell-depleted T cells, or PBMCs supplied cDNA or gDNA.

The origin of this receptor is a man between 50 and 59 years old with active COVID-19. Sequenced input: peripheral blood.

CDR3 bases: TGTGCCAGCAGCTTTCCCCCGGAAGGGGCACTCACTGAAGCTTTCTTT. It yields the protein CASSFPPEGALTEAFF. The chain combines TRBV5-5 with TRBJ1-1; tentatively, D is TRBD1 (5 bases). V lost 2 bases and J lost 4, with 18 bases in between. CDR1 is SGHKS, CDR2 YYEKEE, per germline (reference sequence). The CDR3 contains 16 residues.